This is a list of T cell receptor beta chains from one sample in a study of T cells after yellow fever vaccination. TCRdb re-analysed the 5' RACE reads in MiXCR, keeping a single row per CDR3 protein. The table lists about 580,000 distinct CDR3 sequences, about a sixth of them singletons. Sequencing was performed on PBMCs, taken around 5 days after the first yellow fever vaccination. Receptor source: a man between 18 and 29 years old who received the YFV17D yellow fever vaccine. Each CDR3 is given with its conserved first and last residue. D genes are given only for firm matches. Clone size is stated in some rows and not others, as once, few, many or a class when expanded.

J gene	clone size	V gene	D gene	CDR3 protein	CDR3 DNA
TRBJ2-3	-	TRBV20-1	TRBD1	CSASGTGIDTQYF	TGCAGTGCTAGCGGGACAGGGATAGATACGCAGTATTTT
TRBJ2-3	few	TRBV7-8	-	CASRDRSSTDTQYF	TGTGCCAGCAGGGACAGATCTAGCACAGATACGCAGTATTTT
TRBJ2-1	many	TRBV7-8	TRBD2	CASSRILGGGIYNEQFF	TGTGCCAGCAGCCGTATACTTGGCGGGGGGATATACAATGAGCAGTTCTTC
TRBJ2-5	-	TRBV7-2	-	CASSLVPGLAETQYF	TGTGCCAGCAGCTTAGTTCCAGGGCTTGCGGAGACCCAGTACTTC
TRBJ2-3	-	TRBV5-6	-	CASSFPRGRGTQYF	TGTGCCAGCAGCTTCCCCCGGGGAAGGGGTACGCAGTATTTT
TRBJ2-2	few	TRBV11-2	-	CASSWRGPGELFF	TGTGCCAGCAGCTGGAGGGGGCCAGGGGAGCTGTTTTTT
TRBJ1-2	many	TRBV19	-	CASSPEAYGYTF	TGTGCCAGTAGTCCAGAGGCCTATGGCTACACCTTC
TRBJ2-7	-	TRBV27	-	CASSLTILSYEQYF	TGTGCCAGCAGTTTAACGATCCTCTCCTACGAGCAGTACTTC
TRBJ1-5	few	TRBV20-1	-	CSAPDGRYSNQPQHF	TGCAGTGCTCCGGACGGGAGGTATAGCAATCAGCCCCAGCATTTT
TRBJ2-2	-	TRBV12-3/TRBV12-4	-	CASSLSDTGELFF	TGTGCCAGCAGTTTATCCGACACCGGGGAGCTGTTTTTT
TRBJ2-4	few	TRBV6-5	-	CASSYRGSGARGKNIQYF	TGTGCCAGCAGCTACCGGGGCTCAGGGGCCCGAGGCAAAAACATTCAGTACTTC
TRBJ2-1	few	TRBV12-3/TRBV12-4	-	CASSSTGPNGEQFF	TGTGCCAGCAGTTCTACCGGGCCGAACGGTGAGCAGTTCTTC
TRBJ2-3	-	TRBV4-1	-	CASSQVAGEGTDTQYF	TGCGCCAGCAGCCAAGTCGCAGGGGAAGGCACAGATACGCAGTATTTT
TRBJ2-7	few	TRBV9	-	CASSPESHEQYF	TGTGCCAGCAGCCCCGAGTCCCACGAGCAGTACTTC
TRBJ2-7	few	TRBV4-2	TRBD2	CASSQEPSGEISYEQYF	TGTGCCAGCAGCCAAGAACCTAGCGGGGAGATCTCCTACGAGCAGTACTTC
TRBJ2-1	few	TRBV5-4	TRBD2	CASSWVAGNNEQFF	TGTGCCAGCAGCTGGGTAGCGGGGAACAATGAGCAGTTCTTC
TRBJ1-2	-	TRBV7-3	-	CASSPRTAPGYTF	TGTGCCAGCAGCCCGCGGACGGCCCCCGGCTACACCTTC
TRBJ2-1	-	TRBV5-1	TRBD2	CASSTGLAGYSSYNEQFF	TGCGCCAGCAGCACCGGACTAGCGGGGTACAGCTCCTACAATGAGCAGTTCTTC
TRBJ1-1	-	TRBV10-3	-	CAIRDGYTEAFF	TGTGCCATCAGGGACGGCTACACTGAAGCTTTCTTT
TRBJ2-7	once	TRBV5-1	-	CASGLGPDSYYEQYF	TGCGCCAGCGGCTTGGGCCCGGACAGTTACTACGAGCAGTACTTC